The source of this T cell receptor beta chain is a study of CD8+ T cells in alopecia areata. As to treatment: oral pan-JAK inhibitor, 5-10 mg twice daily. The sequencing template was cDNA reverse transcribed from extracted RNA. Generated by immunoSEQ multiplex PCR, the TCRdb table keeps only in-frame clones and is missing some. The sample shows over 150,000 clones, 55% to 70% of them seen only once. Germline-derived CDR1 and CDR2 are SGHKS and YYEKEE (reference sequence). V was pared by 4 bases and J by 5 bases, with 20 bases between. The CDR3 sequence is 16 residues long. The chain couples TRBV5-5 to TRBJ2-3, with D possibly being TRBD2 (5 bases). Sequencing was performed on CD4+ T cells sorted from blood, taken at week 24, from a patient treated with tofacitinib. This receptor was obtained from a human donor with alopecia areata. The CDR3 bases are TGTGCCAGCAGCGTTACCGGGAAGGAACACAGAGATACGCAGTATTTT. This gives the protein CASSVTGKEHRDTQYF.